The TCR beta chain described here comes from a study of blood T cell repertoires in COVID-19. Produced via immunoSEQ multiplex PCR; TCRdb's table is partial and in-frame only. Of some 130,000 clones listed, 80% to 85% are singletons. This CDR3 contains 15 residues. Germline V gene data show CDR1 as SGHRS and CDR2 as YFSETQ. V was clipped by 5 bases and J by 2 bases; unmatched bases: 7. This sequence was found in a woman between 25 and 40 years old who had recovered from COVID-19. Sequencing used peripheral blood. The chain combines TRBV5-1 with TRBJ2-1; 7 nucleotides match TRBD2. The CDR3 nucleotides are TGCGCCAGCAGTGGCGGGAGAACCACCTACAATGAGCAGTTCTTC. Its translation: CASSGGRTTYNEQFF. The full variable domain, with the rest looked up from reference TRBV5-1 and TRBJ2-1, is KAGVTQTPRYLIKTRGQQVTLSCSPISGHRSVSWYQQTPGQGLQFLFEYFSETQRNKGNFPGRFSGRQFSNSRSEMNVSTLELGDSALYLCASSGGRTTYNEQFFGPGTRLTVL.